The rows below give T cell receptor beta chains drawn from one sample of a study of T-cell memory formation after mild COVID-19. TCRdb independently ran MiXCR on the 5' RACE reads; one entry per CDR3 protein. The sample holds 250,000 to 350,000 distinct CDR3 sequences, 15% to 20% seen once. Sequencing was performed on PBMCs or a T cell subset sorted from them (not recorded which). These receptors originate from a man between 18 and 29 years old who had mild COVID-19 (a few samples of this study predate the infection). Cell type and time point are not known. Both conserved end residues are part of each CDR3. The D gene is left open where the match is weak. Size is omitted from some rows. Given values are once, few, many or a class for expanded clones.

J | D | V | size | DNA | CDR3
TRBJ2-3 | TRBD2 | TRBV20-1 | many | TGCAGTGCTAGCGGTGCTGCTAGCGGAGGAGATACGCAGTATTTT | CSASGAASGGDTQYF
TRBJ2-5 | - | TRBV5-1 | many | TGCGCCAGCAGCTTGGGCGACCCGGAGACCCAGTACTTC | CASSLGDPETQYF
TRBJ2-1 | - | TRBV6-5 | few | TGTGCCAGCAGTCCCCGGGACGGTTACAATGAGCAGTTCTTC | CASSPRDGYNEQFF
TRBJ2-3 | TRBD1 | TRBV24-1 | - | TGTGCCACCAGTGAGCCAGGACAGGGGGCAGCTGATACGCAGTATTTT | CATSEPGQGAADTQYF
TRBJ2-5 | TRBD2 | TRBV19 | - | TGTGCCAGTAGTATTTCCCCGGGGGGAATCGGAGACTTAAAGACCCAGTACTTC | CASSISPGGIGDLKTQYF
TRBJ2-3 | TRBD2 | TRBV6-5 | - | TGTGCCAGCAGTTACAAAGCGGGGTCTAGCACAGATACGCAGTATTTT | CASSYKAGSSTDTQYF
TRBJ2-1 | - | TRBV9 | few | TGTGCCAGCAGCGTGGGCAGAGCCTACAATGAGCAGTTCTTC | CASSVGRAYNEQFF
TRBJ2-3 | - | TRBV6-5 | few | TGTGCCAGCAGTTACGTAAGGGTTTCAGATACGCAGTATTTT | CASSYVRVSDTQYF
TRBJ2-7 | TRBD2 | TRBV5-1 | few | TGCGCCAGCAGCTTCCAGGGAGGGGAGTACGAGCAGTACTTC | CASSFQGGEYEQYF
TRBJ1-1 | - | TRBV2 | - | TGTGCCAGCAGTCCCAGGAGCACAGGGACGGGCACTGAAGCTTTCTTT | CASSPRSTGTGTEAFF
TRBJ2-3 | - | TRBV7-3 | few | TGTGCCAGCAGCTTTGGGACAACCACAGATACGCAGTATTTT | CASSFGTTTDTQYF
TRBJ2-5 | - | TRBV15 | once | TGTGCCACCAGCATGGCCGGGTTCCAAGAGACCCAGTACTTC | CATSMAGFQETQYF
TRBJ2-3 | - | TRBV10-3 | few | TGTGCCATCAGCCACGCTAGCGTCGGCACAGATACGCAGTATTTT | CAISHASVGTDTQYF
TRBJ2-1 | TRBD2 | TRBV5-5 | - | TGTGCCAGCTGGCGGGGGGGGTTGAATGAGCAGTTCTTC | CASWRGGLNEQFF
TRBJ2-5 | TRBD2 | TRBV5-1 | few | TGCGCCAGCACCCTGGGGACTAGCGGGGAGACCCAGTACTTC | CASTLGTSGETQYF
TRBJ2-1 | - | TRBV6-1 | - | TGTGCCAGCAGGGTACAGCCCGGGACGAATTCCTACAATGAGAAGTTCTTC | CASRVQPGTNSYNEKFF
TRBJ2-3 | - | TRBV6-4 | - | TGTGCCAGCAGTGTACAGGGTGGGGATACGCAGTATTTT | CASSVQGGDTQYF
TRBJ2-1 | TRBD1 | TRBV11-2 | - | TGTGCCAGCAGCTCCGGGACAGCGGCCTACAATGAGCAGTTCTTC | CASSSGTAAYNEQFF
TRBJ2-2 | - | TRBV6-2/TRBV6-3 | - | TGTGCCAGCACCAAAGGGGGACACATGAGGACCGGGGAGCTGTTTTTT | CASTKGGHMRTGELFF
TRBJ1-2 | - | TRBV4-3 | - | TGCGCCAGCAGCTTAGGGACACTCATGACCCATGGCTACACCTTC | CASSLGTLMTHGYTF
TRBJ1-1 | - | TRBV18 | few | TGTGCCAGCTCACCCCAGGGGTTCGCAGCTTTCTTT | CASSPQGFAAFF
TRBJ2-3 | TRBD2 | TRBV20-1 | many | TGCAGTGCCGACGAACCGGGACTAGACGCAGATACGCAGTATTTT | CSADEPGLDADTQYF
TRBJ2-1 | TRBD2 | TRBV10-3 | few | TGTGCCATCAGTGCCAGCGGGGGGGATAATGAGCAGTTCTTC | CAISASGGDNEQFF
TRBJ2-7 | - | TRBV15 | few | TGTGCCACCAGCAGGAGACAGCGTGGAAGCGAGCAGTACTTC | CATSRRQRGSEQYF
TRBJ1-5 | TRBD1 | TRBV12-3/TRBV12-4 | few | TGTGCCAGCAGTTTGGAAGGGGGACAGGGGTACAATCAGCCCCAGCATTTT | CASSLEGGQGYNQPQHF
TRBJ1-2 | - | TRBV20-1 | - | TGCAGTGCTAGATTTTGGGGGGAGGCTGGCTACACCTTC | CSARFWGEAGYTF
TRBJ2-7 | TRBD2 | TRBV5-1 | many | TGCGCCAGCACCCCTTCGCCTACGGGGGGGGCGAACCGGCAGTACTTC | CASTPSPTGGANRQYF
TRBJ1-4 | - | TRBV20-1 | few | TGCAGTGCTAGCAAGTCGGGGGTTGAAAAACTGTTTTTT | CSASKSGVEKLFF
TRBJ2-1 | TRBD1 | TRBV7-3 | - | TGTGCCAGCAGCTTAACAGGACAGGTCAATGAGCAGTTCTTC | CASSLTGQVNEQFF
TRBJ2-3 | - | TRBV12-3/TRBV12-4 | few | TGTGCCAGCAGTTTCATGGTCCCGGGGACAGATACGCAGTATTTT | CASSFMVPGTDTQYF
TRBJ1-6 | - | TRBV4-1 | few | TGCGCCAGCAGCCAATTTGAACAGTTTAATTCACCCCTCCACTTT | CASSQFEQFNSPLHF
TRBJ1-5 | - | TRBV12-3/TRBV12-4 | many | TGTGCCACCCAGGGGTCTGCGGATCAGCCCCAGCATTTT | CATQGSADQPQHF
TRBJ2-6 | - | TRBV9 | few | TGTGCCAGCACCCGGGGCGGGGCCAACGTCCTGACTTTC | CASTRGGANVLTF
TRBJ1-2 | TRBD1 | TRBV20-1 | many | TGCAGTGCTAGAGGGGGGGGACAGGGTTTGGGTGGCTACACCTTC | CSARGGGQGLGGYTF
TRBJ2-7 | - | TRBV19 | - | TGTGCCAGTAGTATAGGTGGAGGAACCTACGAGCAGTACTTC | CASSIGGGTYEQYF
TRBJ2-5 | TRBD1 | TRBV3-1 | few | TGTGCCAGCAGCCGCGGGACAGGGTACCAAGAGACCCAGTACTTC | CASSRGTGYQETQYF
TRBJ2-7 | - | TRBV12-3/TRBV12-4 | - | TGTGCCAGCAGGCAGGGGACCTACGAGCAGTACTTC | CASRQGTYEQYF
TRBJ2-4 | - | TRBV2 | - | TGTGCCAGCAGCGAGGAAAACATTCAGTACTTC | CASSEENIQYF
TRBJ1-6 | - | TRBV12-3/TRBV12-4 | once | TGTGCCAGCAGTTTTCTAGGGGGTAATTCACCCCTCCACTTT | CASSFLGGNSPLHF
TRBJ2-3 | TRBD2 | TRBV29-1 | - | TGCAGCGCAAAGGGAGGGCTCAGCACAGATACGCAGTATTTT | CSAKGGLSTDTQYF